These T cell receptor beta chains were read from a single sample in a study of CD8 T cells in Susac syndrome. TCRdb itself ran the immunoSEQ multiplex PCR reads through MiXCR, one entry per CDR3 protein. The repertoire holds roughly 180,000 distinct CDR3 sequences, about 95% seen once, with approximately 0.1% in the top ten. Specimen: CD4+ T cells from PBMCs. The receptors derive from a human donor in good health. The CDR3 runs from the conserved cysteine through the conserved F or W. A D gene is named only where the DNA matches it firmly. Clone size is given for some rows only: seen once, a few or many times, or a class if the clone is expanded.

TRBJ1-5,NA,NA,TRBV7-2,CASSLFVNQPQHF,TGTGCCAGCAGCTTGTTTGTCAATCAGCCCCAGCATTTT
TRBJ2-7,NA,once,TRBV27,CASSLGTPYEQYF,TGTGCCAGCAGTTTGGGGACTCCCTACGAGCAGTACTTC
TRBJ1-1,NA,NA,TRBV15,CATSTSLGGMNTEAFF,TGTGCCACCAGCACGTCTCTTGGGGGTATGAACACTGAAGCTTTCTTT
TRBJ2-3,NA,once,TRBV12-3/TRBV12-4,CASSSVTDTQYF,TGTGCCAGCAGTTCCGTGACAGATACGCAGTATTTT
TRBJ1-5,NA,NA,TRBV30,CACRGAQRAQHF,TGTGCCTGCCGAGGGGCTCAAAGGGCCCAGCATTTT
TRBJ2-2,NA,NA,TRBV12-5,CASGEDTGELFF,TGTGCTAGTGGTGAGGACACCGGGGAGCTGTTTTTT
TRBJ1-5,NA,NA,TRBV12-3/TRBV12-4,CASTGTRGVEQPQHF,TGTGCCAGCACCGGAACTCGGGGGGTGGAGCAGCCCCAGCATTTT
TRBJ2-3,NA,NA,TRBV24-1,CATSDLKGMDTQYF,TGTGCCACCAGTGATTTAAAGGGGATGGATACGCAGTATTTT
TRBJ2-7,NA,once,TRBV30,CAWSATTYEQYF,TGTGCCTGGAGTGCGACTACTTACGAGCAGTACTTC
TRBJ2-5,TRBD2,NA,TRBV20-1,CSARVAGVQETQYF,TGCAGTGCTAGGGTAGCGGGAGTTCAGGAGACCCAGTACTTC
TRBJ1-2,NA,NA,TRBV30,CAWIRDRDGYTF,TGTGCCTGGATTAGGGACCGCGACGGCTACACCTTC
TRBJ2-7,TRBD2,NA,TRBV3-1,CASSRTTGGREQYF,TGTGCCAGCAGCCGGACAACGGGGGGGCGCGAGCAGTACTTC
TRBJ1-4,NA,once,TRBV3-1,CASSPYQNEKLFF,TGTGCCAGCAGCCCGTACCAGAATGAAAAACTGTTTTTT
TRBJ2-7,NA,NA,TRBV7-2,CASSLDFGTGSYEQYF,TGTGCCAGCAGCTTAGATTTCGGGACCGGCTCCTACGAGCAGTACTTC
TRBJ1-1,TRBD1,NA,TRBV20-1,CSAKTGYPDTEAFF,TGCAGTGCAAAGACAGGGTATCCTGACACTGAAGCTTTCTTT
TRBJ2-5,TRBD2,NA,TRBV30,CAWSVGGTSGSETQYF,TGTGCCTGGAGTGTGGGAGGGACTAGCGGGAGCGAGACCCAGTACTTC
TRBJ2-5,NA,NA,TRBV30,CAWSVDGVAETQYF,TGTGCCTGGAGTGTAGATGGGGTAGCGGAGACCCAGTACTTC
TRBJ1-2,NA,NA,TRBV5-1,CASSVRTGEGYTF,TGCGCCAGCAGCGTACGCACGGGAGAAGGCTACACCTTC
TRBJ1-1,NA,NA,TRBV7-9,CASSLESGYSEAFF,TGTGCCAGCAGCTTAGAGTCCGGGTACTCTGAAGCTTTCTTT
TRBJ2-5,NA,NA,TRBV20-1,CSASSASSETQYF,TGCAGTGCTAGCTCGGCTAGCTCTGAGACCCAGTACTTC